The present T cell receptor (beta chain) was sequenced within a study of Graves' ophthalmopathy and Graves' hyperthyroidism. Exclusion covered patients with other autoimmune diseases or uncontrolled infections (as well as pregnancy or lactation). The sequenced template was RNA, covering the TCR beta CDR3 region. HTBI-primed first-round RT-PCR preceded second-round multiplex PCR. TCRdb used MiXCR to reprocess the multiplex PCR reads, holding one entry per CDR3 protein. The table lists about 740,000 distinct CDR3 sequences, 40% of them singletons. The V gene's germline CDR1 is MGHDK and CDR2 SYGVNS. The V and J ends lost 3 bases and 5 bases respectively, with 17 bases between them. This CDR3 is built from 15 residues. A remark on this clonotype: The antigen is unknown.

Study conclusions and caveats: Sensitivity reached approximately 71% and specificity just under 75% when the model predicted ophthalmopathy progression. Blood contained most expanded thyroid clonotypes exceeding 0.001 frequency.

The TCR comes from an adult man with Graves' ophthalmopathy. This chain uses TRBV25-1 with TRBJ2-7; D perhaps matches TRBD2 (5 bases). The sample comprised peripheral blood. The CDR3 sequence: CASSDSAGEYHEQYF. The CDR3 DNA reads TGTGCCAGCAGTGATAGTGCCGGGGAGTACCACGAGCAGTACTTC.